This TCR beta chain was obtained from a study of T cell responses to AZD1222 COVID-19 vaccine (dated by TCRdb to the early 2020s). Regarding the complete study: Because spike-specific TCR depth and breadth did not differ between the two schedules, AZD1222 recipients who got a second dose at roughly 4 weeks were pooled with those who got a second dose at roughly 12 weeks. A total of 230 to 250 trial participants underwent TCR sequencing, of whom some 210 received two doses of AZD1222 and some 26 received two doses of the MenACWY control vaccine. Trial participants were enrolled by age into 18-55, 56-69 and 70-plus year subgroups, with around 150, 28 and 57 TCR-sequenced participants respectively.

This clone was seen only once. Which antigen it targets is not known. Base qualities are not provided; no much larger clone lies one nucleotide away. Overall study results and their limits: Because no samples from the day 14 peak response were available, repertoires could be characterized only after the peak T cell response. Reportedly, almost half of the unique spike-specific TCRs recognized epitopes lying outside the regions that are mutated in the B.1.351 and B.1.1.7 variants. Most participants were white British and females outnumbered males, and the authors suggested that clonal diversity may have been underestimated. A significant rise in spike-specific TCR breadth and depth was observed after two AZD1222 doses relative to day 0 and relative to MenACWY recipients. In the small 56-69-year group, the increase in depth fell short of significance, most likely because of low power. Conclusions about previously exposed vaccinees were limited because only a handful of AZD1222 recipients were SARS-CoV-2 seropositive at baseline. CD4 TCRs associated with the vaccine covered the entire spike protein, and the dominant responses were in regions 160-218 and 743-854.

The CDR3 regions of human TCRbeta chains were subjected to immunosequencing. In the original analysis: Repertoire TCRs were checked for matches against a reference library of SARS-CoV-2-specific TCRs that had been generated using the MIRA antigen-specificity platform. Breadth was defined as the fraction of unique TCRs that were SARS-CoV-2-associated. Depth was defined as the fraction of total T cells that were SARS-CoV-2-associated. Using the MIRA data, each spike-specific TCR was mapped to the spike region that the TCR reacts to and placed in a CD4 or CD8 class. Log10-transformed breadth and depth values were compared by one-way ANOVA with Sidak's multiple comparisons tests. TCRdb provides this immuneACCESS table in a form limited to in-frame rearrangements. Some clones are lacking; in checked studies, under half of them reflect an unresolved V gene, and why the rest are absent is not known. The V and J calls and clone size are taken from that table; D and trimming were inferred from the DNA. A total of roughly 120,000 clones appear in this sample, 80% to 90% of them only once. Of the sample, 0.95% to 1.5% falls within the top ten clones.

CDR1 and CDR2 (SGHVS, FNYEAQ) derive from the germline V gene. The trim is 2 bases for V and 3 bases for J, with a gap of 14 bases between the germline ends. The CDR3 spans 15 residues, from the cysteine through the phenylalanine. CDR3 DNA is the only sequence kept; it has 45 bases, read in frame from the first base. The time point label, as the study defines it: baseline before first vaccination. Vaccinee samples were obtained from the UK trials COV001 and COV002, which included a single-blind randomized controlled phase 2/3 trial of AZD1222 (ChAdOx1 nCoV-19) in healthy adults. For TCRbeta chain sequencing, PBMC samples from trial participants were taken at day 0 and at day 28 after the second dose.

This chain joins TRBV7-6 to TRBJ2-7; TRBD2 could be the D gene, as 6 bases match. This receptor was taken from an adult in good health. Sequenced here: peripheral blood, sampled on day 0 of AZD1222 vaccination. The DNA sequence is given as TGTGCCAGCAGCTTAACTCAGGGACTGATCTACGAGCAGTACTTC. It translates as CASSLTQGLIYEQYF.